The sequence of this TCR beta chain was determined in a study of blood T cell repertoires in COVID-19. On the study more broadly: Sites in the United States, Italy and Spain provided acute and convalescent COVID-19 samples. T cells, B-cell-depleted T cells, or PBMCs supplied cDNA or gDNA.

V was shortened by 7 bases and J by 6 bases, with 14 bases between the two germline ends. Germline-derived CDR1 and CDR2 are SEHNR and FQNEAQ (reference sequence). This CDR3 has 13 amino acids. Per the study methods: Amplifying reference gene primers gave estimates of nucleated cell counts. The data were produced by immunoSEQ multiplex PCR, yet TCRdb's version contains in-frame clones alone and is incomplete. The V and J calls and the clone size are those of that table, but D and trimming were determined from the DNA. The profile shows about 20,000 clones, 90% to 95% of them singletons. The gene calls are TRBV7-9 and TRBJ2-3, with a tentative D call TRBD1 (5 bases). Sequencing input: peripheral blood. This sequence originates from a woman aged 45-65 years with active COVID-19. The CDR3 reads CASKQAGRDTQYF. DNA of the CDR3: TGTGCCAGCAAACAAGCAGGGCGGGATACGCAGTATTTT.